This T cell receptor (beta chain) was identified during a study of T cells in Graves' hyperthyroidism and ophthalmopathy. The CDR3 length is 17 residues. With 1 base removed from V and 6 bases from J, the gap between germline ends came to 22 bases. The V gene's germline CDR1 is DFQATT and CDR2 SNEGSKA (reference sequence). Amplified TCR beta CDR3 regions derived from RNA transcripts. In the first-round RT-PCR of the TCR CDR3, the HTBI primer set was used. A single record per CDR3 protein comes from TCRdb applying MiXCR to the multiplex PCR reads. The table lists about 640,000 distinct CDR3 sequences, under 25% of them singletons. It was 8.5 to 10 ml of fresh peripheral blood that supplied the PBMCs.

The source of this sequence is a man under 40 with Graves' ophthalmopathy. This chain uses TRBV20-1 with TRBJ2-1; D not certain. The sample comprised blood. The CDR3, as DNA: TGCAGTGCTAGAGGACCACAAAGTACCCCCTACGTCAATGAGCAGTTCTTC. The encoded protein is CSARGPQSTPYVNEQFF.